This section outlines one TCR beta chain sequence together with its context. The sample originates from a study of blood T cell repertoires in COVID-19. Study-level background: The analysed material was cDNA or gDNA that came from T cells, B-cell-depleted T cells, or PBMCs.

The germline V gene has CDR1 MNHEY and CDR2 SVGEGT. V lost 0 bases to trimming and J lost 6 bases, with 14 bases between them. CDR3 length equals 15 residues. Original processing notes: Amplification of reference gene primers provided the estimated nucleated cell counts. Using immunoSEQ multiplex PCR, the repertoire was profiled, and TCRdb retains in-frame clones only, with some absent. The V and J calls and the clone size are those of that table, but D and trimming were determined from the DNA. The table has tens of thousands of clones, about 88% seen once; the top ten hold 3% to 4.5%. The sequenced sample consisted of peripheral blood. The chain is built from TRBV6-2 or TRBV6-3 and TRBJ1-1; possibly TRBD1 for D (6 bases). This receptor was identified in a man in his 70s with acute or convalescent COVID-19. The CDR3 spells CASSYSGAPSPEAFF. The CDR3 DNA is TGTGCCAGCAGTTACTCGGGGGCGCCAAGCCCTGAAGCTTTCTTT.